Described below is a single T cell receptor (beta chain) sequence and its context. The antigen remains unidentified. V was clipped by 4 bases and J by 4 bases, with 18 bases between them. This CDR3 has 16 residues. The germline V gene has CDR1 SGHDT and CDR2 YYEEEE. This entry is derived from a study of cytomegalovirus exposure and HLA in healthy donors. Overall study results and limits: Confirmation in vitro established that a few CMV-associated chains were specific for CMV antigens. Common viral pathogens (according to a later analysis) appeared linked to several of the most significant clusters. It is likely that the observed cluster of highly shared sequence variants was a sequencing artifact. CMV serostatus was the sole immune exposure data available.

Researchers ran the PCR with 60 Vbeta and 13 Jbeta primers. TCRdb's table, derived via immunoSEQ multiplex PCR, lists solely in-frame clones and lacks some. The profile shows some 130,000 clones, approximately 79% of them singletons. The sequenced material came from PBMCs. The chain uses TRBV5-6 and TRBJ2-1; D possibly corresponds to TRBD1 (6 bases). The receptor's source is a male donor in good health and CMV-seronegative. In nucleotides, the CDR3 is TGTGCCAGCAGCGAGCTAGGACAGAGATCTTACAATGAGCAGTTCTTC. This sequence encodes CASSELGQRSYNEQFF.